The source of this T cell receptor beta chain is a study of shared clonotypes between healthy human individuals. General observations from the study: Represented genetic and exposure-history diversity was restricted by having few donors.

Selected positively for CCR7 and CD45RO-negative, naive CD8 cells excluded terminally differentiated effector memory CD45RA+ cells. Germline V gene data show CDR1 as MNHEY and CDR2 as SVGAGI. The CDR3 runs to 13 residues. Trimming took 6 bases from V and 1 from J, leaving 9 bases between them. As regards this clone: The antigen is unknown. Other DNA sequences in the same sample also yield this CDR3.

Genomic DNA of each subset was evenly split across several immunoSEQ plates. How the authors handled the data: In the immunoSEQ data, sequences were junction-only and lacked quality scores, so filtering differed. Here immunoSEQ multiplex PCR was the method, and the copy in TCRdb shows in-frame clones only, minus some. V, J and clone size reflect that table, while D and trimming were determined from the DNA. This sample carries around 2,000,000 clones, approximately 94% of them seen once, and the ten largest clones take around 1.7%. The chain has TRBV6-5 and TRBJ1-1; no reliable D call. This clonotype originated in a man between 18 and 29 years old in good health. Some clones in this sample may be carry-over from other donors' samples. Specimen: naive CD8+ T cells from PBMCs. The CDR3 DNA sequence: TGTGCCAGCAGCCCCGGTTGGAACACTGAAGCTTTCTTT. This translates into CASSPGWNTEAFF.